This paragraph reports one T cell receptor (beta chain). The data belong to a study of molecular identifiers for immune sequencing clone quantification. V was clipped by 2 bases and J by 2 bases; unmatched bases: 3. Germline V gene data show CDR1 as MNHEY and CDR2 as SVGAGI. CDR3 length: 15 residues. Methods described previously were used for bulk TCR libraries, and listed TCR primers were applied. TCRdb fed the PCR reads into MiXCR, producing one record per CDR3 protein. The sample holds some 320,000 distinct CDR3 sequences; 20% to 25% are singletons and the top ten take 0.7% to 0.9%. Sequencing was performed on naive CD8+ T cells from blood, with Jurkat cell RNA spiked in. Subset described: FACS-sorted CD8+CD4-CCR7+CD45RA+ naive T cells. This rearrangement joins TRBV6-5 to TRBJ2-7, with 10 nucleotides matching TRBD1. The sequence came from a human donor in good health. Some libraries in this study had Jurkat cell RNA spiked in. CDR3 loop: CASSYRQGATYEQYF. The CDR3 DNA sequence: TGTGCCAGCAGTTACCGACAGGGGGCTACCTACGAGCAGTACTTC.